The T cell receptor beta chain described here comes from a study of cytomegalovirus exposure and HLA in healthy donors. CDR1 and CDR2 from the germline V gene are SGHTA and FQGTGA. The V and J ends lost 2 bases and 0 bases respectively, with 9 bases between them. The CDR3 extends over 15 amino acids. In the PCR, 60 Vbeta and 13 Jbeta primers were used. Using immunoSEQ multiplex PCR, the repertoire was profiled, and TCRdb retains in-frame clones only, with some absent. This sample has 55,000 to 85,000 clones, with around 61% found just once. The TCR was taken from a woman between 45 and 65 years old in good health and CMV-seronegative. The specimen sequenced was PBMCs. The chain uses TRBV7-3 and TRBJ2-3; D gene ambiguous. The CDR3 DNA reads TGTGCCAGCAGCTTATACAGAACTAGCACAGATACGCAGTATTTT. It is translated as CASSLYRTSTDTQYF.